The T cell receptor beta chain described here comes from a study of T cell responses to AZD1222 COVID-19 vaccine (dated by TCRdb to about 2021). As for the study more broadly: A total of about 230 trial participants underwent TCR sequencing, of whom some 210 received two doses of AZD1222 and some 25 received two doses of the MenACWY control vaccine. Trial participants were enrolled by age into 18-55, 56-69 and 70-plus year subgroups, with roughly 150, 30 and 60 TCR-sequenced participants respectively.

About this clone: The target of this receptor is not known. Within one base of it there is no much larger clone, and no base qualities were kept.

V trim: 1 base; J trim: 0 bases; unmatched bases: 3. Via the germline V gene, CDR1 is KGHSH and CDR2 LQKENI. CDR3 length: 17 amino acids, cysteine to phenylalanine. Just the 51-base CDR3 DNA is kept, in frame starting at base 1. The CDR3 regions of human TCRbeta chains were analyzed by immunosequencing. The original pipeline was this. TCRs in the repertoires were compared against a reference library of SARS-CoV-2-specific TCRs that had been generated with the MIRA antigen-specificity platform. Breadth was defined as the fraction of unique TCRs that were SARS-CoV-2-associated. Depth was defined as the fraction of total T cells that were SARS-CoV-2-associated. Using the MIRA data, each spike-specific TCR was mapped to the spike region that the TCR reacts to and placed in a CD4 or CD8 class. Log10-transformed breadth and depth values were compared by one-way ANOVA with Sidak's multiple comparisons tests. In TCRdb, the immuneACCESS table is reduced to in-frame sequences with V and J assigned. These tables do not hold every clone; where another copy was compared, an unresolved V gene accounts for under half, and the others remain unexplained. The V and J calls and clone size were taken over from that table, and D and trimming were inferred from the DNA. The sample records almost 95,000 clones, 85% of which are singletons. Of the sample, 4.5% is held by the ten largest clones.

General conclusions and limits of the study: CD4 TCRs associated with the vaccine covered the entire spike protein, and the dominant responses were in regions 160-218 and 743-854. A significant rise in spike-specific TCR breadth and depth was observed after two AZD1222 doses relative to day 0 and relative to MenACWY recipients. Only a handful of AZD1222 recipients were SARS-CoV-2 seropositive at baseline, limiting conclusions about previously exposed vaccinees. Because no day 14 peak-response samples were available, repertoires were characterized only after the peak T cell response. Most participants were white British and females outnumbered males, and the authors suggested that clonal diversity may have been underestimated. In the small 56-69-year group, the increase in depth fell short of significance, most likely because of low power. Nearly half of unique spike-specific TCRs reportedly recognized epitopes outside regions mutated in the B.1.351 and B.1.1.7 variants.

The time point tag for this specimen amounts to: about 28 days (+/-7) after the second vaccine dose. AZD1222 recipients whose second dose came at about 4 weeks and those whose second dose came at about 12 weeks were combined into one group, since spike-specific TCR depth and breadth did not differ between the two schedules. The vaccinee samples were drawn from two UK trials, COV001 and COV002, one of which was a single-blind randomized controlled phase 2/3 trial testing AZD1222 (ChAdOx1 nCoV-19) in healthy adults. Trial participant PBMC samples were collected at day 0 and day 28 after the second dose for TCRbeta chain sequencing.

The receptor was derived from an adult who received the AZD1222 COVID-19 vaccine. The sequence is built from TRBV18 and TRBJ2-1, and 10 junctional nucleotides match TRBD2. The source was peripheral blood, collected 28 days after the second AZD1222 dose. The nucleotide sequence is given as TGTGCCAGCTCACCACTAGCGGGAGGTAACTCCTACAATGAGCAGTTCTTC. Translated, it reads CASSPLAGGNSYNEQFF.